Presented here are 27 T cell receptor beta chains from one specimen sequenced in a study of long-term antiretroviral therapy in people with HIV. Researchers report immunoSEQ v3.0 was run at survey level. The assay was immunoSEQ multiplex PCR, and TCRdb's table has in-frame clones only and misses some. In the table there are roughly 19,000 clones, 90% to 95% of which are singletons. This sample comprised unsorted PBMCs, obtained 4.4 years after starting antiretroviral therapy. All receptors come from a woman in her 50s with HIV.

Written as DNA, the CDR3 is TGTGCCAGCAGCCACGGCGAACAGGTCTATGGCTACACCTTC. It is translated as CASSHGEQVYGYTF. The chain employs TRBV6-5 and TRBJ1-2; D may be TRBD1 (5 bases). Germline V gene data show CDR1 as MNHEY and CDR2 as SVGAGI. This CDR3 spans 14 amino acids. V was shortened by 6 bases and J by 4 bases, with 15 bases between the two germline ends.

The chain carries TRBV9 and TRBJ2-2; D might be TRBD1 or TRBD2, each matching 6 bases. CDR1 and CDR2 from the germline V gene are SGDLS and YYNGEE. The ends were cut back, 0 bases at V and 4 bases at J, with 13 bases in the middle. The CDR3 is made up of 16 amino acids. The CDR3 DNA reads as TGTGCCAGCAGCGTAGAGGGGGGCCGGGGCACCGGGGAGCTGTTTTTT. It specifies CASSVEGGRGTGELFF. Full variable domain (outside the CDR3, taken from reference TRBV9 and TRBJ2-2): DSGVTQTPKHLITATGQRVTLRCSPRSGDLSVYWYQQSLDQGLQFLIQYYNGEERAKGNILERFSAQQFPDLHSELNLSSLELGDSALYFCASSVEGGRGTGELFFGEGSRLTVL.

The CDR3 sequence is CASSFGRGLGTGELFF. In nucleotides, the CDR3 is TGTGCCAGCAGCTTCGGCAGGGGGCTAGGCACCGGGGAGCTGTTTTTT. The genes are TRBV7-3 and TRBJ2-2; 8 nucleotides agree with TRBD1. V dropped 3 bases and J dropped 4; count of bases not matched to a gene: 7. Germline V lookup: CDR1 SGHTA, CDR2 FQGTGA. The CDR3 runs 16 residues.

CDR3: CASSEYSSGGTSSYNEQFF. The DNA of the CDR3 is TGTGCCAGCAGTGAATATTCTAGCGGGGGGACTTCCTCCTACAATGAGCAGTTCTTC. This rearrangement joins TRBV6-1 to TRBJ2-1; 11 bases fit TRBD2. The trim removed 2 bases at V and 0 bases at J, leaving 9 bases unmatched. CDR1 MNHNS and CDR2 SASEGT come from the germline V gene. The CDR3 consists of 19 residues.

V gene TRBV5-8 combines with J gene TRBJ2-1, with 7 bases identical to TRBD2. Germline loops: CDR1 SGHTS, CDR2 YDEGEE. V was clipped by 0 bases and J by 4 bases; unmatched bases: 7. This CDR3 spans 16 amino acids. CDR3 region: CASSLEWGGNYNEQFF. In DNA form, the CDR3 reads TGTGCCAGCAGCTTGGAGTGGGGGGGAAATTACAATGAGCAGTTCTTC.

This rearrangement joins TRBV12-5 to TRBJ1-1; 8 bases map to TRBD1. The CDR3 extends over 19 amino acids. CDR1 and CDR2 from the germline V gene are LGHNT and FRNRAP. V lost 1 base, J lost 3 bases, and 16 bases stayed unmatched. The CDR3 DNA follows: TGTGCTAGTGGTTTGGGGTCCTCCTTCGGGACAGGCCTTTACACTGAAGCTTTCTTT. Its protein product is CASGLGSSFGTGLYTEAFF.

The CDR3 DNA reads TGTGCCACCAACCGCGACTTTGAACAGCCCCAGCATTTT. Translation gives CATNRDFEQPQHF. This chain links TRBV5-4 with TRBJ1-5; D gene unclear. The CDR3 is 13 amino acids. The germline V gene has CDR1 SGHNT and CDR2 YYREEE (reference sequence). Trimming shortened V by 9 bases and J by 7 bases, and 17 bases separated the two germline ends.

This chain uses TRBV4-3 with TRBJ2-7, with D perhaps being TRBD1 or TRBD2 (5 bases each). V lost 0 bases and J lost 2, with 11 bases in between. The V gene's germline CDR1 is LGHNA and CDR2 YSLEER. The CDR3 has 15 amino acids. In DNA form, the CDR3 reads TGCGCCAGCAGCCAAGATGGTGGGGGAACCTACGAGCAGTACTTC. The encoded protein is CASSQDGGGTYEQYF.

This clone was picked up one time. This chain connects TRBV2 to TRBJ1-5; the D is unclear. V was pared by 0 bases and J by 6 bases, with 12 bases between. This CDR3 contains 15 residues. From germline, CDR1 is SNHLY and CDR2 FYNNEI. Written as DNA, the CDR3 is TGTGCCAGCAGTGAAGCTCTGGTTGTGGGTCAGCCCCAGCATTTT. Protein: CASSEALVVGQPQHF.

The V gene is TRBV29-1, the J gene TRBJ2-5; D ambiguous. Trimming shortened V by 6 bases and J by 7 bases, and 18 bases separated the two germline ends. CDR3 length equals 13 residues. The germline V gene encodes CDR1 SQVTM and CDR2 ANQGSEA. The CDR3 nucleotides read TGCAGCGTCGCAAGCGCCAATTTGGTGACCCAGTACTTC. Its protein product is CSVASANLVTQYF.

The CDR3 loop is CASSLEVIGETQYF. Here the CDR3 DNA reads TGTGCCAGCAGCTTAGAGGTCATAGGGGAGACCCAGTACTTC. This chain joins TRBV7-6 and TRBJ2-5; D unclear. Germline lookup yields CDR1 SGHVS and CDR2 FNYEAQ. The CDR3 runs 14 residues. Trimming took 1 base from V and 5 from J, leaving 11 bases between them.

V gene TRBV30 combines with J gene TRBJ2-5, with D possibly matching TRBD2 (6 bases). Germline-derived CDR1 and CDR2 are GTSNPN and SVGIG (reference sequence). Trimming stripped 1 base from V and 7 bases from J, with 10 bases between. This CDR3 region has 12 residues. CDR3 protein: CAWSGSSVTQYF. The DNA of the CDR3 is TGTGCCTGGAGTGGGTCTAGCGTGACCCAGTACTTC.

This chain uses TRBV19 with TRBJ1-1; D is unclear. V lost 3 bases and J 4 bases, leaving 9 bases between the germline ends. Germline V CDR1 and CDR2: LNHDA, SQIVND (reference sequence). There are 13 residues in the CDR3. In DNA form, the CDR3 reads TGTGCCAGTAGTATTGAGGGAGGCACTGAAGCTTTCTTT. It specifies CASSIEGGTEAFF.

This chain links TRBV4-1 with TRBJ2-3; D not certain. Germline lookup yields CDR1 MGHRA and CDR2 YSYEKL. The CDR3 covers 11 residues. Trimming removed 3 bases at V and 5 bases at J, with 3 bases between. The CDR3 region is CASSQGDTQYF. CDR3 coding DNA: TGCGCCAGCAGCCAGGGAGATACGCAGTATTTT.

The V and J genes are TRBV6-1 and TRBJ1-4; D might be TRBD1 (6 bases). With 3 bases removed from V and 0 bases from J, the gap between germline ends came to 11 bases. From germline, CDR1 is MNHNS and CDR2 SASEGT. The CDR3 contains 16 residues. Here the CDR3 DNA reads TGTGCCAGCAGTGAGTGGGACAAAGCAACTAATGAAAAACTGTTTTTT. This gives the protein CASSEWDKATNEKLFF.

The table lists this clone with a count of one. The CDR3 loop is CASSLTSSEQYF. CDR3 coding DNA: TGTGCCAGCAGCTTAACTAGCTCTGAGCAGTACTTC. The V and J genes are TRBV5-6 and TRBJ2-7, with a possible D match to TRBD2 (6 bases). The germline V gene has CDR1 SGHDT and CDR2 YYEEEE. This CDR3 is 12 amino acids long. V lost 2 bases, J lost 7 bases, and 10 bases lay in between.

The chain is built from TRBV30 and TRBJ1-6; D unresolved. The CDR3 totals 16 residues. The germline V gene has CDR1 GTSNPN and CDR2 SVGIG (reference sequence). The V gene lost 4 bases and the J gene lost 0 bases, with 13 bases spanning the gap. CDR3 nucleotide sequence: TGTGCCTGGAACTTGGACGAAATCTCCTATAATTCACCCCTCCACTTT. Translated: CAWNLDEISYNSPLHF. Complete variable domain (other parts from reference TRBV30 and TRBJ1-6): SQTIHQWPATLVQPVGSPLSLECTVEGTSNPNLYWYRQAAGRGLQLLFYSVGIGQISSEVPQNLSASRPQDRQFILSSKKLLLSDSGFYLCAWNLDEISYNSPLHFGNGTRLTVT.

The chain employs TRBV5-1 and TRBJ2-2; no clear D gene. Deletions cut 0 bases from V and 4 bases from J, with 13 bases between. CDR3 length: 16 residues. CDR1 is SGHRS and CDR2 is YFSETQ in the germline V gene. DNA of the CDR3: TGCGCCAGCAGCTTGGCAGGCACCTCCGGCACCGGGGAGCTGTTTTTT. Translated, it gives CASSLAGTSGTGELFF.

CDR3 sequence: CASSYGTGGTYEQYF. CDR3 sequence (DNA): TGTGCCAGCAGTTACGGGACGGGAGGGACCTACGAGCAGTACTTC. The chain carries TRBV6-5 and TRBJ2-7; 8 bases agree with TRBD2. Germline CDR1 and CDR2: MNHEY and SVGAGI. After removal of 2 bases from V and 2 bases from J, the junction contained 5 bases not matched to a gene. The CDR3 length is 15 residues.

For the CDR3, the DNA is TGTGCCAGCAGTGAAGGATTAGGTGAAAAACTGTTTTTT. This codes for CASSEGLGEKLFF. The chain links TRBV6-4 to TRBJ1-4; no firm D call. With 3 bases removed from V and 7 bases from J, the gap between germline ends came to 9 bases. The CDR3 sequence is 13 residues long. Germline CDR1 reads MRHNA; CDR2 reads SNTAGT.

The chain carries TRBV6-1 and TRBJ2-3, with D possibly being TRBD2 (5 bases). CDR1 and CDR2 (germline): MNHNS, SASEGT. The length of the CDR3 is 14 residues. With 3 bases removed from V and 1 base from J, the gap between germline ends came to 8 bases. The CDR3 DNA reads TGTGCCAGCAGTGACAGGAGGCGCACAGATACGCAGTATTTT. It codes for CASSDRRRTDTQYF.

The chain employs TRBV15 and TRBJ1-5; D perhaps matches TRBD1 (6 bases). The CDR3 is 17 amino acids. Trimming took 3 bases from V and 2 from J, leaving 17 bases between them. Germline V gene data show CDR1 as LNHNV and CDR2 as YYDKDF (reference sequence). CDR3 residues: CATSSPSGAGGNQPQHF. The CDR3 nucleotides are TGTGCCACCAGCAGCCCCTCGGGGGCAGGTGGCAATCAGCCCCAGCATTTT. Complete variable domain (other parts from reference TRBV15 and TRBJ1-5): DAMVIQNPRYQVTQFGKPVTLSCSQTLNHNVMYWYQQKSSQAPKLLFHYYDKDFNNEADTPDNFQSRRPNTSFCFLDIRSPGLGDTAMYLCATSSPSGAGGNQPQHFGDGTRLSIL.

The gene calls are TRBV11-3 and TRBJ2-5, with 9 nucleotides matching TRBD1. The CDR3 length is 16 residues. The J segment lost 3 bases and the V segment lost 1 base, leaving 6 bases of the junction unmatched. The germline CDR1 and CDR2 sequences are SGHNT and YENEEA. The DNA of the CDR3 is TGTGCCAGCAGCTTAGGGATCCGGGACAGGGAAGAGACCCAGTACTTC. The encoded protein is CASSLGIRDREETQYF. Variable domain in full (rest from reference TRBV11-3 and TRBJ2-5): EAGVVQSPRYKIIEKKQPVAFWCNPISGHNTLYWYLQNLGQGPELLIRYENEEAVDDSQLPKDRFSAERLKGVDSTLKIQPAELGDSAVYLCASSLGIRDREETQYFGPGTRLLVL.

The chain carries TRBV30 and TRBJ1-1, with 12 nucleotides matching TRBD1. V gave up 8 bases and J gave up 12 bases; unmatched junction bases: 10. CDR3 size: 12 residues. Germline CDR1 is GTSNPN and CDR2 is SVGIG (reference sequence). The CDR3 spells CATAGTGGRTFF. CDR3 DNA sequence: TGTGCCACCGCCGGGACAGGGGGCCGAACTTTCTTT.

The chain combines TRBV5-4 with TRBJ2-3; the D gene could be TRBD1 or TRBD2 (5 bases each). The ends were cut back, 2 bases at V and 0 bases at J, with 13 bases in the middle. CDR1 is SGHNT, CDR2 YYREEE, per germline (reference sequence). CDR3 length: 16 residues. CDR3 DNA: TGTGCCAGCAGCTTACTACAGGACTTTAGCACAGATACGCAGTATTTT. Translating gives CASSLLQDFSTDTQYF.

The count of this clone is one. The gene calls are TRBV4-2 and TRBJ1-5, with a possible D match to TRBD1 (6 bases). Trimming took 0 bases from V and 4 from J, leaving 13 bases between them. This CDR3 is built from 16 residues. Germline V gene data show CDR1 as LGHNA and CDR2 as YNFKEQ. Here the CDR3 DNA reads TGTGCCAGCAGCCAAGATAAAGGGACAAAGAATCAGCCCCAGCATTTT. It yields the protein CASSQDKGTKNQPQHF.

The chain has TRBV19 and TRBJ1-1; no clear D. The V and J ends lost 8 bases and 0 bases respectively, with 13 bases between them. Germline-derived CDR1 and CDR2 are LNHDA and SQIVND (reference sequence). CDR3 length equals 14 residues. In DNA form, the CDR3 reads TGTGCCAGTGTCGAAGATGCCATGAACACTGAAGCTTTCTTT. Its protein product is CASVEDAMNTEAFF.